A selection of T cell receptor beta chains follows, all from one sample in a study of T cell changes during pregnancy in multiple sclerosis. This table comes from immunoSEQ multiplex PCR, and its TCRdb copy is limited to in-frame clones, with some not included. The sample includes some 52,000 clones, 85% to 95% of them seen just once. This material consisted of CD4+ T cells from peripheral blood mononuclear cells, taken before pregnancy. These receptors were obtained from a female donor with multiple sclerosis, enrolled in a pregnancy study. Both conserved end residues are part of each CDR3. D genes are given only for firm matches. Not every row has a clone size; where given, it reads once, few, many or a size class.

CDR3nt: TGCGCCAGCAGCCCCCGGGACAGGGGACCCTACGAGCAGTACTTC; CDR3aa: CASSPRDRGPYEQYF; d_gene: TRBD1; abundance: .; j_gene: TRBJ2-7; v_gene: TRBV4-1
CDR3nt: TGTGCCAGCAGCCCTCAAAACAGGGTTCTACTCTCTGGAAACACCATATATTTT; CDR3aa: CASSPQNRVLLSGNTIYF; d_gene: .; abundance: .; j_gene: TRBJ1-3; v_gene: TRBV7-9
CDR3nt: TGTGCCAGTACCGCGAGTCGTGACTACACCTTC; CDR3aa: CASTASRDYTF; d_gene: .; abundance: .; j_gene: TRBJ1-2; v_gene: TRBV19
CDR3nt: TGTGCCAGCAGCTTAGTCGCGGCCGAGCAGTACTTC; CDR3aa: CASSLVAAEQYF; d_gene: .; abundance: .; j_gene: TRBJ2-7; v_gene: TRBV7-9
CDR3nt: TGTGCCAGCCCACTGGGCAGCCCCACAGATACGCAGTATTTT; CDR3aa: CASPLGSPTDTQYF; d_gene: .; abundance: .; j_gene: TRBJ2-3; v_gene: TRBV11-3
CDR3nt: TGTGCCTGGACCGAACACGGACTAGCGGGAGGAGCCCAGTACTTC; CDR3aa: CAWTEHGLAGGAQYF; d_gene: TRBD2; abundance: .; j_gene: TRBJ2-5; v_gene: TRBV30
CDR3nt: TGCGCCAGCAGCTTGTCCGGAAGCGGTACCTACGAGCAGTACTTC; CDR3aa: CASSLSGSGTYEQYF; d_gene: .; abundance: .; j_gene: TRBJ2-7; v_gene: TRBV5-1
CDR3nt: TGTGCCGGACGTGGGACAGGGGTCTCTGAGCAGTTCTTC; CDR3aa: CAGRGTGVSEQFF; d_gene: TRBD1; abundance: .; j_gene: TRBJ2-1; v_gene: TRBV30
CDR3nt: TGTGCCAGCTCGCCACTGGACAGGATAGACTCTGGAAACACCATATATTTT; CDR3aa: CASSPLDRIDSGNTIYF; d_gene: TRBD1; abundance: .; j_gene: TRBJ1-3; v_gene: TRBV18
CDR3nt: TGCGCCAGCAGCTTCGGGACTAGCGATGCCTACGAGCAGTACTTC; CDR3aa: CASSFGTSDAYEQYF; d_gene: TRBD2; abundance: .; j_gene: TRBJ2-7; v_gene: TRBV5-1
CDR3nt: TGTGCCAGCAGTTCCGGGACATATAACTATGGCTACACCTTC; CDR3aa: CASSSGTYNYGYTF; d_gene: .; abundance: .; j_gene: TRBJ1-2; v_gene: TRBV28
CDR3nt: TGCGCCAGCAGCTTGGAGATGAGCTCCTACGAGCAGTACTTC; CDR3aa: CASSLEMSSYEQYF; d_gene: .; abundance: .; j_gene: TRBJ2-7; v_gene: TRBV5-1
CDR3nt: TGTGCCAGCATACTTTACGGTGAGCAGTTCTTC; CDR3aa: CASILYGEQFF; d_gene: .; abundance: .; j_gene: TRBJ2-1; v_gene: TRBV2
CDR3nt: TGTGCCAGCAGCTGGGGGGGACAGGGGGCAACTGAAGCTTTCTTT; CDR3aa: CASSWGGQGATEAFF; d_gene: TRBD1; abundance: once; j_gene: TRBJ1-1; v_gene: TRBV11-2